What follows are 14 T cell receptor beta chains derived from one specimen sequenced in a study of cytomegalovirus exposure and HLA in healthy donors. Primers for the PCR totalled 60 Vbeta and 13 Jbeta. Assay used: immunoSEQ multiplex PCR; TCRdb lists only in-frame clones, some missing. Of approximately 150,000 clones listed, 72% are singletons. Material: PBMCs. The receptors were gathered from a human donor in good health.

This clone appeared a few times. The chain is built from TRBV4-3 and TRBJ2-2; 8 nucleotides line up with TRBD2. The CDR3 has 16 residues. From germline, CDR1 is LGHNA and CDR2 YSLEER. J lost 7 bases, V lost 3 bases, and 10 bases had no gene match. Here the CDR3 reads CASSHPGGGTGGELFF. CDR3 bases: TGCGCCAGCAGCCACCCCGGGGGGGGTACAGGCGGGGAGCTGTTTTTT.

The rearrangement joins TRBV9 to TRBJ1-3; no clear D. Trimming stripped 3 bases from V and 0 bases from J, with 7 bases between. From germline, CDR1 is SGDLS and CDR2 YYNGEE. The CDR3 contains 14 residues. CDR3 sequence: CASSAGNSGNTIYF. CDR3 DNA: TGTGCCAGCAGCGCCGGGAACTCTGGAAACACCATATATTTT.

This chain joins TRBV7-2 and TRBJ1-3, with TRBD1 as a possible D gene (6 bases). V lost 5 bases to trimming and J lost 0 bases, with 14 bases between them. The germline V gene encodes CDR1 SGHTA and CDR2 FQGNSA. This CDR3 has 16 amino acids. The CDR3 nucleotides are TGTGCCAGCAGCATCATGACAGGTCTCTCTGGAAACACCATATATTTT. As protein: CASSIMTGLSGNTIYF.

This clone has just a few counts. The genes are TRBV30 and TRBJ2-5, with a tentative D call TRBD1 (5 bases). The J call may not be correct, given that the DNA end is closer to TRBJ2-7. The CDR3 runs to 15 residues. Germline values: CDR1 GTSNPN, CDR2 SVGIG (reference sequence). The CDR3 DNA reads TGTGCCTGGAGTAGGGGTAGGGGAAGTCTCGACGAGCAGTACTTC. Translated: CAWSRGRGSLDEQYF.

Only one count was recorded for this clone. The J gene is TRBJ2-7, the V gene TRBV2; 11 nucleotides agree with TRBD2. Germline trimming cut 2 bases from V and 1 base from J; bases unmatched to any gene: 7. Per the germline V gene, CDR1 is SNHLY and CDR2 is FYNNEI. CDR3 length equals 17 residues. This chain's CDR3 is CASSETTSGAWSYEQYF. The CDR3 DNA sequence: TGTGCCAGCAGTGAAACGACTAGCGGGGCTTGGTCCTACGAGCAGTACTTC.

This chain connects TRBV5-6 to TRBJ1-1; D is unclear. This CDR3 contains 14 residues. The germline V gene has CDR1 SGHDT and CDR2 YYEEEE. V was trimmed by 0 bases and J by 11 bases, leaving 17 bases between them. The DNA for the CDR3 is TGTGCCAGCAGCTTGGCCGATGAGGGTATAGACGCTTTCTTT. This encodes CASSLADEGIDAFF. Full variable domain (missing parts from reference TRBV5-6 and TRBJ1-1): DAGVTQSPTHLIKTRGQQVTLRCSPKSGHDTVSWYQQALGQGPQFIFQYYEEEERQRGNFPDRFSGHQFPNYSSELNVNALLLGDSALYLCASSLADEGIDAFFGQGTRLTVV.

The chain has TRBV2 and TRBJ1-2; 8 bases agree with TRBD1. V was clipped by 7 bases and J by 6 bases; unmatched bases: 7. The CDR3 extends over 13 amino acids. CDR1 and CDR2 from the germline V gene are SNHLY and FYNNEI. For the CDR3, the DNA is TGTGCCAGCAAGGTAGACAGGGGAGATGGCTACACCTTC. Protein sequence: CASKVDRGDGYTF. Together with reference TRBV2 and TRBJ1-2, the CDR3 gives the full variable domain: EPEVTQTPSHQVTQMGQEVILRCVPISNHLYFYWYRQILGQKVEFLVSFYNNEISEKSEIFDDQFSVERPDGSNFTLKIRSTKLEDSAMYFCASKVDRGDGYTFGSGTRLTVV.

J is TRBJ1-5 and V is TRBV5-6; TRBD1 matches 8 bases. The CDR3 extends over 15 amino acids. J gave up 1 base and V 2 bases, and 2 bases lay outside the gene matches. Germline CDR1 SGHDT, CDR2 YYEEEE. In nucleotides, the CDR3 is TGTGCCAGCAGCTTCGGACAGGGAAGCAATCAGCCCCAGCATTTT. Translation: CASSFGQGSNQPQHF. The full variable domain, its missing parts supplied by reference TRBV5-6 and TRBJ1-5, is DAGVTQSPTHLIKTRGQQVTLRCSPKSGHDTVSWYQQALGQGPQFIFQYYEEEERQRGNFPDRFSGHQFPNYSSELNVNALLLGDSALYLCASSFGQGSNQPQHFGDGTRLSIL.

This clone came up a few times. V gene TRBV7-9 combines with J gene TRBJ1-1; 8 bases are shared with TRBD1. Germline V gives CDR1 SEHNR, CDR2 FQNEAQ (reference sequence). J gave up 8 bases and V 5 bases, and 7 bases lay outside the gene matches. The CDR3 loop spans 13 amino acids. The CDR3 loop is CASSPDRDSEAFF. The CDR3 DNA is TGTGCCAGCAGCCCGGACAGGGATTCCGAAGCTTTCTTT.

CDR3 DNA: TGCGCCAGCAGCTTGGTTGGGAGAGACTACAATGAGCAGTTCTTC. Protein product: CASSLVGRDYNEQFF. V is TRBV5-1 and J is TRBJ2-1; possible D gene TRBD2, 5 bases. Trimming pared 0 bases from V and 3 bases from J, leaving 10 bases between. The CDR3 runs 15 residues. Germline values: CDR1 SGHRS, CDR2 YFSETQ. The complete variable domain, with remaining parts taken from reference TRBV5-1 and TRBJ2-1, reads KAGVTQTPRYLIKTRGQQVTLSCSPISGHRSVSWYQQTPGQGLQFLFEYFSETQRNKGNFPGRFSGRQFSNSRSEMNVSTLELGDSALYLCASSLVGRDYNEQFFGPGTRLTVL.

A single count supports this clone. The rearrangement joins TRBV9 to TRBJ2-5; 12 bases fit TRBD2. V shed 0 bases, J shed 5 bases, and the junction held 14 bases outside the gene matches. This CDR3 comprises 19 residues. The germline V gene has CDR1 SGDLS and CDR2 YYNGEE. CDR3 residues: CASSVEALAGGPQRETQYF. Written as DNA, the CDR3 is TGTGCCAGCAGCGTAGAGGCACTAGCGGGGGGACCCCAGCGGGAGACCCAGTACTTC. Variable domain in full (rest from reference TRBV9 and TRBJ2-5): DSGVTQTPKHLITATGQRVTLRCSPRSGDLSVYWYQQSLDQGLQFLIQYYNGEERAKGNILERFSAQQFPDLHSELNLSSLELGDSALYFCASSVEALAGGPQRETQYFGPGTRLLVL.

The chain uses TRBV21-1 and TRBJ2-1; the DNA was not used to check the table's D call, TRBD1. TRBV21-1 is a pseudogene. CDR3 length: 16 residues. CDR3 region: CASSKGQGEVYNEQFF. The CDR3 DNA reads TGTGCCAGCAGCAAAGGACAGGGGGAAGTGTACAATGAGCAGTTCTTC.

The chain combines TRBV7-2 with TRBJ2-7, with 8 bases lining up with TRBD1. This CDR3 is built from 18 residues. Germline CDR1 reads SGHTA; CDR2 reads FQGNSA. Losses at the gene ends were 5 bases for V and 3 bases for J; bases not matched to a gene: 18. The chain's CDR3 is CASSTRTGSNSFIYEQYF. In nucleotides, the CDR3 is TGTGCCAGCAGCACACGGACAGGGAGTAATTCTTTTATCTACGAGCAGTACTTC. The complete variable domain, with remaining parts taken from reference TRBV7-2 and TRBJ2-7, reads GAGVSQSPSNKVTEKGKDVELRCDPISGHTALYWYRQSLGQGLEFLIYFQGNSAPDKSGLPSDRFSAERTGGSVSTLTIQRTQQEDSAVYLCASSTRTGSNSFIYEQYFGPGTRLTVT.

The gene calls are TRBV30 and TRBJ1-1, with a weak D call TRBD1 (6 bases). Trimming cost V 4 bases and J 4 bases, with 13 bases left between them. CDR3 size: 13 residues. CDR1 is GTSNPN, CDR2 SVGIG, per germline (reference sequence). In nucleotides, the CDR3 is TGTGCCTGGATGGGACAAAGCCTCACTGAAGCTTTCTTT. This encodes CAWMGQSLTEAFF.